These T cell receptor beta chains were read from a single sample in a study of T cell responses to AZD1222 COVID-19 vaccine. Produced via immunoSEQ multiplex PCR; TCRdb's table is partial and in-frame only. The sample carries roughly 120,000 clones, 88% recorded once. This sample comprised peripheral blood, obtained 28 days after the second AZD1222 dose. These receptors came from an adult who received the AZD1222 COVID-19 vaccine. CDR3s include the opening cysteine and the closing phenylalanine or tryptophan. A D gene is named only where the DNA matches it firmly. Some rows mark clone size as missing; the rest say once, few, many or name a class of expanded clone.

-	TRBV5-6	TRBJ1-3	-	CASSLRIGSSGNTIYF	TGTGCCAGCAGCTTGCGCATTGGGAGCTCTGGAAACACCATATATTTT
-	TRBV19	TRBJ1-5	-	CASSIRDTNQPQHF	TGTGCCAGTAGTATCCGGGACACTAATCAGCCCCAGCATTTT
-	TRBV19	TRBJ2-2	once	CASRRNTGELFF	TGTGCCAGTAGGAGGAACACCGGGGAGCTGTTTTTT
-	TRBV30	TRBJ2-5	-	CAWSRNAQETQYF	TGTGCCTGGAGTAGGAACGCCCAAGAGACCCAGTACTTC
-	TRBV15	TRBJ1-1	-	CATKGEVQTEAFF	TGTGCCACCAAGGGCGAGGTACAAACTGAAGCTTTCTTT
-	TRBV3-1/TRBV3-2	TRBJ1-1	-	CASSLPIGTEAFF	TGTGCCAGCAGCCTCCCCATTGGAACTGAAGCTTTCTTT
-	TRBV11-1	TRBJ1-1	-	CASSLEAGAGAFF	TGTGCCAGCAGCTTAGAAGCAGGGGCCGGCGCTTTCTTT
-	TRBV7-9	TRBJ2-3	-	CASSPPGLSTDTQYF	TGTGCCAGCAGCCCGCCCGGACTTAGCACAGATACGCAGTATTTT
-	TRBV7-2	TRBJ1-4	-	CASSPAASRHEKLFF	TGTGCCAGCAGCCCGGCGGCTTCCCGACATGAAAAACTGTTTTTT
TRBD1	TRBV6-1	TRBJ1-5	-	CASRPTGVQPQHF	TGTGCCAGCAGGCCCACAGGGGTACAGCCCCAGCATTTT
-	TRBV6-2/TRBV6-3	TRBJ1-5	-	CASSYGTDNQPQHF	TGTGCCAGCAGTTACGGGACCGACAATCAGCCCCAGCATTTT
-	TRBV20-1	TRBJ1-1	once	CSASENTEAFF	TGCAGTGCTAGCGAGAACACTGAAGCTTTCTTT
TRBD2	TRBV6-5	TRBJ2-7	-	CASSPLAGTSYEQYF	TGTGCCAGCAGCCCACTAGCGGGGACCTCCTACGAGCAGTACTTC
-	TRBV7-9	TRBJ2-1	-	CASSLASTHNEQFF	TGTGCCAGCAGCTTAGCTTCAACCCACAATGAGCAGTTCTTC
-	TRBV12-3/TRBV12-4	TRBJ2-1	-	CASSPIYEQFF	TGTGCCAGCAGCCCGATATATGAGCAGTTCTTC
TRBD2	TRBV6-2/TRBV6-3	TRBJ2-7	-	CASSKSLREWDYEQYF	TGTGCCAGCAGTAAATCCCTGCGGGAGTGGGACTACGAGCAGTACTTC
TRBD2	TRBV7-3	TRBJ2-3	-	CASSLLGAGVGTDTQYF	TGTGCCAGCAGCTTATTGGGAGCGGGAGTGGGCACAGATACGCAGTATTTT
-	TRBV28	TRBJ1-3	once	CASSVHRALSGNTIYF	TGTGCCAGCAGTGTCCACAGGGCCCTCTCTGGAAACACCATATATTTT
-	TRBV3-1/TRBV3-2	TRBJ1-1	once	CASSPADNPNTEAFF	TGTGCCAGCAGCCCCGCGGACAACCCAAACACTGAAGCTTTCTTT
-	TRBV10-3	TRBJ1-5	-	CAISESVNQPQHF	TGTGCCATCAGTGAGTCAGTTAATCAGCCCCAGCATTTT
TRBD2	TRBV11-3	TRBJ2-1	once	CASSLDGSSGPNEQFF	TGTGCCAGCAGCTTAGATGGTTCTAGCGGGCCCAATGAGCAGTTCTTC
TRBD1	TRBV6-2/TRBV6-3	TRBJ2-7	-	CASSYPPTGSHEQYF	TGTGCCAGCAGTTACCCCCCGACAGGGTCCCACGAGCAGTACTTC
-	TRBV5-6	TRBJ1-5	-	CASSLGRVYQPQHF	TGTGCCAGCAGCTTAGGCAGGGTGTATCAGCCCCAGCATTTT